This T cell receptor (beta chain) was obtained from a study of Ad26.COV2.S vaccination and SARS-CoV-2 variants listed by TCRdb under 2021. Broadly, across the study: Vaccine-arm donors were drawn from COV1001, a multicentre, randomized, double-blind, placebo-controlled phase I-IIa trial of Ad26.COV2.S in healthy adults. Ad26.COV2.S was administered intramuscularly at 5 x 10^10 or 1 x 10^11 viral particles, either as a single shot or as two shots given 56 days apart. TCRbeta repertoire sequencing served as the tool for gauging how specific and how broad the SARS-CoV-2-reactive T cell receptors were following Ad26.COV2.S vaccination. A total of 32 samples were included in the TCR-sequenced set, comprising 19 Ad26.COV2.S vaccine recipients, 5 placebo recipients and 8 SARS-CoV-2 convalescent individuals. Participants in the trial were split at random into five groups of five each, receiving low-dose or high-dose Ad26.COV2.S once or twice, or else placebo on both occasions. Blinding of investigators to trial group allocation was maintained during experiments and outcome assessment. Broader findings and caveats from the paper: Higher spike-specific TCR breadth was observed in Ad26.COV2.S recipients than in placebo recipients (P = 0.0014). Vaccine and placebo recipients had comparable non-spike TCR breadth, which fits with the vaccine containing only spike. After vaccination, spike-specific CD8+ and CD4+ T cell responses were reported to show substantial breadth. The authors noted that total T cell responses may have been underestimated by the TCR breadth and depth analyses. The study was not powered for comparison of responses between vaccine doses or regimens.

The immunoSEQ Assay was used to sequence TCRbeta CDR3 regions. After extraction, genomic DNA underwent amplification by bias-controlled multiplex PCR, followed by high-throughput sequencing. As for how the authors treated the data: To quantify the absolute abundance of every unique TCRbeta CDR3 region, sequences were collapsed and filtered. T cell fraction was estimated by normalization of TCRbeta template counts to usable DNA, with usable DNA being measured through amplification of reference genes present in all nucleated cells. Repertoire TCRs were annotated as SARS-CoV-2-specific when V gene, CDR3 amino acid sequence and J gene were exactly matched to a known reactive TCR set. The reference SARS-CoV-2 TCR set was obtained from MIRA and was filtered for enrichment in COVID-19-positive ImmuneCODE repertoires, whereby public or cross-reactive TCRs were removed. Based on the MIRA antigens, annotated TCRs were further analysed at the level of specific ORF or position within ORF. Breadth was defined as annotated unique rearrangements over total unique productive rearrangements; depth was the summed frequency of those rearrangements. Two-sided Wilcoxon rank-sum tests were applied when comparing TCR breadth between groups. This is the immuneACCESS table as TCRdb keeps it, with only in-frame sequences that have V and J called. A part of the clones is gone; compared with another copy, unresolved V genes explain less than half, and the rest is unexplained. That table is the source of V, J and clone size, and D and trimming were worked out from the DNA. The sample table records about 320,000 clones; around 84% of these occur just once. The ten biggest clones cover less than 2% of the sample.

With respect to this clone: Its cognate antigen has yet to be identified. Base-call qualities are not available, and no considerably larger clone is one nucleotide away.

The label giving this sample's treatment or condition can be read as: around 19 received Ad26.COV2.S at low or high dose, single or two shots; roughly five received placebo; per-sample allocation not given. Repertoires of vaccine and placebo recipients were sequenced from samples collected on day 63 after the first injection. Cohort 1b enrolled some 25 adults aged 18-55 years at a single site in Boston, USA, between 29 July and 7 August 2020. Ad26.COV2.S consisted of a replication-incompetent adenovirus type 26 vector by which a prefusion-stabilized SARS-CoV-2 spike protein from the original Wuhan strain was expressed. The CDR3 measures 15 amino acids from cysteine to phenylalanine. Of all the DNA, just the CDR3 is kept, 45 bases in frame from base 1. As encoded in the germline V gene, CDR1 is SGHRS while CDR2 is YFSETQ. V loses 4 bases, J loses 8 bases, and the germline ends lie 19 bases apart.

The sequence was obtained from a person between 18 and 65 years old who received the Ad26.COV2.S COVID-19 vaccine or a placebo. The chain couples TRBV5-1 to TRBJ2-1; the D assignment is uncertain and may be TRBD1 or TRBD2, with 6 bases supporting each. This specimen consisted of peripheral blood, obtained in a trial of Ad26.COV2.S vaccine versus placebo. In nucleotides, the sequence is TGCGCCAGCAGCCTGGAGGGGGAATCGGTCTATGAGCAGTTCTTC. It translates to CASSLEGESVYEQFF.